This T cell receptor beta chain was sequenced in a study of CD8 T cells in Susac syndrome. The study sequenced TCR beta in blood CD8+ and CD4+ T cells. Healthy donors formed controls matched for age and sex. V was cut by 0 bases and J by 5 bases, with 7 bases left in between. Germline V lookup: CDR1 DFQATT, CDR2 SNEGSKA (reference sequence). This CDR3 has 12 amino acids. After extraction with the RNeasy kit, about 0.5 to 1 ug of the RNA was reverse transcribed using random hexamers. With immunoSEQ multiplex PCR, TCR beta CDR3 was amplified across 54 Vbeta and 13 Jbeta. A single record per CDR3 protein comes from TCRdb applying MiXCR to the immunoSEQ multiplex PCR reads. The table has around 190,000 distinct CDR3 sequences, roughly 94% seen once; the top ten hold approximately 0.1%.

The chain has TRBV20-1 and TRBJ2-5; D gene unclear. Sequencing was done on a sample of CD4+ T cells from PBMCs. The source of this sequence is a human donor in good health. CDR3 bases: TGCAGTGCTAGAGACCATTCGGAGACCCAGTACTTC. The encoded protein is CSARDHSETQYF.